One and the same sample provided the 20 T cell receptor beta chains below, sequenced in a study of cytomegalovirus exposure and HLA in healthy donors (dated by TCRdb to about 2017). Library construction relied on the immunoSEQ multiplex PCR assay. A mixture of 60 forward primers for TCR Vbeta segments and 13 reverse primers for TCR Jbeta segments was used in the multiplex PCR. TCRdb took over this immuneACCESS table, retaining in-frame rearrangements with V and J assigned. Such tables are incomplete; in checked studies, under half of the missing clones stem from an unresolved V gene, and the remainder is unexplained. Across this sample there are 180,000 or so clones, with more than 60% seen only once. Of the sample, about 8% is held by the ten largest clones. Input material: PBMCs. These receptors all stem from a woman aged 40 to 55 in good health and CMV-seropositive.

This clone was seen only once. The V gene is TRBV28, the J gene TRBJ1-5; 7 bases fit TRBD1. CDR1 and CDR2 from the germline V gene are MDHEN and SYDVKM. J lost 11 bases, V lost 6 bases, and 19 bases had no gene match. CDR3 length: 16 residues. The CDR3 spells CASSAGQDISLVAQHF. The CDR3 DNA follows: TGTGCCAGCAGCGCCGGACAGGACATCAGCTTAGTAGCCCAGCATTTT. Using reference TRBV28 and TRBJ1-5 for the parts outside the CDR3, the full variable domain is DVKVTQSSRYLVKRTGEKVFLECVQDMDHENMFWYRQDPGLGLRLIYFSYDVKMKEKGDIPEGYSVSREKKERFSLILESASTNQTSMYLCASSAGQDISLVAQHFGDGTRLSIL.

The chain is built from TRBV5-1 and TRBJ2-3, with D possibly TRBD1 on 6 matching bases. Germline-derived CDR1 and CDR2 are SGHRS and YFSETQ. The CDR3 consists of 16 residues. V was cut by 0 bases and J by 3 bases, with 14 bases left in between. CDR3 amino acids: CASSLGQERSTDTQYF. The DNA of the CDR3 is TGCGCCAGCAGCTTGGGACAGGAGCGGAGTACAGATACGCAGTATTTT. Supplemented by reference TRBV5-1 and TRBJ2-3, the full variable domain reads KAGVTQTPRYLIKTRGQQVTLSCSPISGHRSVSWYQQTPGQGLQFLFEYFSETQRNKGNFPGRFSGRQFSNSRSEMNVSTLELGDSALYLCASSLGQERSTDTQYFGPGTRLTVL.

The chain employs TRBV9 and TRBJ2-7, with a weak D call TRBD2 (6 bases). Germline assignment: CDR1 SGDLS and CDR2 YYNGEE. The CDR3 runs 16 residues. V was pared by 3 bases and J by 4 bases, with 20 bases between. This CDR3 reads CASSAIPAGNLYEQYF. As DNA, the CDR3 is TGTGCCAGCAGCGCCATTCCTGCGGGGAACTTATACGAGCAGTACTTC.

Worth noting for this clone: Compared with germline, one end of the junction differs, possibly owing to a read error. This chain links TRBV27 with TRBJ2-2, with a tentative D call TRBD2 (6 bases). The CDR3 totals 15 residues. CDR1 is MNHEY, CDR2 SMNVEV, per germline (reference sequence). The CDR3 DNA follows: TGTGCCAGCAGTTTATCGGCAGGAGGTACCGGGGGGCTGTTTTTT. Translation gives CASSLSAGGTGGLFF.

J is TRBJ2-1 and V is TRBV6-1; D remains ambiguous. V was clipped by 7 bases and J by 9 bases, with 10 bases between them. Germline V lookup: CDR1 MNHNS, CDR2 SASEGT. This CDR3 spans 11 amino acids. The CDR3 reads CASTRLAEQFF. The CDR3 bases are TGTGCCAGCACCAGGCTTGCTGAGCAGTTCTTC.

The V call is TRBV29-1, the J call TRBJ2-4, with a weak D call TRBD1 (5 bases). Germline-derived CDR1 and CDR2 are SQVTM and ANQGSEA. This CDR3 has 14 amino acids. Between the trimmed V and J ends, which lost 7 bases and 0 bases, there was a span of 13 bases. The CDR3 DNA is TGCAGCGGAACAACAGGAATAGCCAAAAACATTCAGTACTTC. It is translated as CSGTTGIAKNIQYF.

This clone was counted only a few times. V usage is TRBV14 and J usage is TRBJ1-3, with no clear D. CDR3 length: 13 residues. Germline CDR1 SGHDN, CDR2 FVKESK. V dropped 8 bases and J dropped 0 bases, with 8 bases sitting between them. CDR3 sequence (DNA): TGTGCCAGCGGACTTCCCTCTGGAAACACCATATATTTT. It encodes CASGLPSGNTIYF.

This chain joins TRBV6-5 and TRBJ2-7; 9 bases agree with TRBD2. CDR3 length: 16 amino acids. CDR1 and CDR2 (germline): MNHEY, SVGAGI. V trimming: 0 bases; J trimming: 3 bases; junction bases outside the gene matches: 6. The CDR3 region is CASSYSFSGSNYEQYF. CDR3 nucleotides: TGTGCCAGCAGTTACTCGTTTAGCGGGAGTAACTACGAGCAGTACTTC.

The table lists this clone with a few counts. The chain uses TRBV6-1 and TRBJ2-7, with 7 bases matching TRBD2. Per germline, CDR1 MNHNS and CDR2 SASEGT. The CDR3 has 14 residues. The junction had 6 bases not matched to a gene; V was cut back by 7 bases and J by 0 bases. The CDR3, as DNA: TGTGCCAGCAAGACTAGCCCTAGCTCCTACGAGCAGTACTTC. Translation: CASKTSPSSYEQYF.

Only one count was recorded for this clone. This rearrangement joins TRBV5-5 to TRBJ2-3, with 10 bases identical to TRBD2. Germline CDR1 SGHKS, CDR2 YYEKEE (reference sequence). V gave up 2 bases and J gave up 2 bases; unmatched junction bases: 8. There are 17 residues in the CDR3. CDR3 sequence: CASSFETSGSVTDTQYF. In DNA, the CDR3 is TGTGCCAGCAGCTTTGAGACTAGCGGGTCTGTCACAGATACGCAGTATTTT.

CDR3 DNA sequence: TGTGCCAGCAGTGTGCAGGGTTTGCAGGCTTTCTTT. Protein product: CASSVQGLQAFF. The chain is built from TRBV6-1 and TRBJ1-1; tentatively, D is TRBD1 (5 bases). CDR3 size: 12 residues. The V and J ends lost 4 bases and 11 bases respectively, with 14 bases between them. Germline V CDR1 and CDR2: MNHNS, SASEGT.

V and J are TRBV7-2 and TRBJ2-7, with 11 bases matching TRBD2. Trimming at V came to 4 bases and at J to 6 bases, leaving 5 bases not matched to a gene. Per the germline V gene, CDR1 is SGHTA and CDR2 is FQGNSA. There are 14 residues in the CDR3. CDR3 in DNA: TGTGCCAGCAGCTCTAGCGGACTAGCGGGCGAGCAGTACTTC. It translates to CASSSSGLAGEQYF.

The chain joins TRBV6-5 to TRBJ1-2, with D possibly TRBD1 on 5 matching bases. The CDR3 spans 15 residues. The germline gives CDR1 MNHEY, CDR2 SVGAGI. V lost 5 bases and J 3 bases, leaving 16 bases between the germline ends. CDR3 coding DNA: TGTGCCAGCAGTCCAACTAGGGGCGGGGACTATGGCTACACCTTC. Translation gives CASSPTRGGDYGYTF.

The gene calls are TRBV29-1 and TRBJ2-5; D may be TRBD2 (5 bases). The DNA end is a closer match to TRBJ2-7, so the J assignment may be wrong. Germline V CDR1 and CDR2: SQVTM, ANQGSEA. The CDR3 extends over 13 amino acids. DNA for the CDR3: TGCAGCGTCCCCGGGAACACGGAGGACGAGCAGTACTTC. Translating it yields CSVPGNTEDEQYF.

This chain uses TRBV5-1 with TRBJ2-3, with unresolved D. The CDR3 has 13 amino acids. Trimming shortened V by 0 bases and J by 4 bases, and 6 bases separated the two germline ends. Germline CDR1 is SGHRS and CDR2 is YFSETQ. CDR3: CASSLGAPDTQYF. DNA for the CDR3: TGCGCCAGCAGCTTGGGGGCCCCAGATACGCAGTATTTT.

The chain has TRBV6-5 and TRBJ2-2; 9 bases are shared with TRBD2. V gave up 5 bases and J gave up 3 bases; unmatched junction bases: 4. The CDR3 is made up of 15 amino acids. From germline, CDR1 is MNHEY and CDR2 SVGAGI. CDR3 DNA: TGTGCCAGCAGTCTAGCGGGACAGCACACCGGGGAGCTGTTTTTT. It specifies CASSLAGQHTGELFF.

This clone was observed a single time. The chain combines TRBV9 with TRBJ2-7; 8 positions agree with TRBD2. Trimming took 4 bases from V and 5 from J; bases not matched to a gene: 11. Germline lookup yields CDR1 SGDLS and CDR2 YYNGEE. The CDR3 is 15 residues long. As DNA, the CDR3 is TGTGCCAGCAGCTTAGCGGGATCGCGGGTAGACGAGCAGTACTTC. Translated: CASSLAGSRVDEQYF.

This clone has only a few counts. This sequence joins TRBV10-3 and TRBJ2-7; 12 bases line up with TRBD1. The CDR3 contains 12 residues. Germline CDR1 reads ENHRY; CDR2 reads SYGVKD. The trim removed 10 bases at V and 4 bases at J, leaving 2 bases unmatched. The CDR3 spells CATGQGAYEQYF. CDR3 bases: TGTGCCACGGGACAGGGGGCGTACGAGCAGTACTTC.

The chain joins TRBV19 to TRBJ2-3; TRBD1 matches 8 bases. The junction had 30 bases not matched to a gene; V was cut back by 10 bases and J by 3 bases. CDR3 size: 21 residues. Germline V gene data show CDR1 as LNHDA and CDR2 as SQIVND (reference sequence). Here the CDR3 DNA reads TGTGCCAATCGGAAGCTATACAGGGGGGCGATAGGATGCTATGGAACAGATACGCAGTATTTT. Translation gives CANRKLYRGAIGCYGTDTQYF.

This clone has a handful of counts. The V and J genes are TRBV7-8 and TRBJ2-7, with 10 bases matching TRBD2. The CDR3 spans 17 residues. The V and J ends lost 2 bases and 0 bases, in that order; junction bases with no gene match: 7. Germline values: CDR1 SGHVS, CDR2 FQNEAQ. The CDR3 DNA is TGTGCCAGCAGCTTACCTCAGACTAGCGGGTTCTCCTACGAGCAGTACTTC. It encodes CASSLPQTSGFSYEQYF.